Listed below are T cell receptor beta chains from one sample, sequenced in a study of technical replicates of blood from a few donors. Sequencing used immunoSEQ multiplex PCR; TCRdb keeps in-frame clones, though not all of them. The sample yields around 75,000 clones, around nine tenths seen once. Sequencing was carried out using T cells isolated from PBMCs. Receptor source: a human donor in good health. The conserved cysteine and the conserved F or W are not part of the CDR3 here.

ASSLRGGRPGLSQETQY TRBJ2-5 TRBV7-2
ASSLWTSGMSLEDTQY TRBJ2-3 TRBV28
ASSSGLAGAYNEQF TRBJ2-1 TRBV7-7
ASSYSTVYNEQF TRBJ2-1 TRBV6-5
ASSLSGGSYNEQF TRBJ2-1 TRBV6-4
ASGGPDAGQVLYEQY TRBJ2-7 TRBV27
ASSRGFIFDSNYGYT TRBJ1-2 TRBV5-8
ASSPMAVSGNTIY TRBJ1-3 TRBV11-3
ASSPLDREGTEAF TRBJ1-1 TRBV5-1
ASSEDRVYSNQPQH TRBJ1-5 TRBV6-1
ASSFSGPHNEQF TRBJ2-1 TRBV27
ASRTGERRYEQY TRBJ2-7 TRBV28
ASTGGDEQY TRBJ2-7 TRBV10-3
ASSDTGYGYT TRBJ1-2 TRBV6-1
ASSQRFQGAGNTIY TRBJ1-3 TRBV4-1
ASSQGGLANSYEQY TRBJ2-7 TRBV4-1
ASSPTGLAGTSSSYEQY TRBJ2-7 TRBV19
ASSQDNRGNQPQH TRBJ1-5 TRBV4-2
ASSQPGQGFYEQY TRBJ2-7 TRBV6-5
ASSESLAGVSNEQF TRBJ2-1 TRBV9
ASSSGTSGSLYNEQF TRBJ2-1 TRBV7-9
ASSYWGRDTEAF TRBJ1-1 TRBV6-5
ASGLEPGDYGYT TRBJ1-2 TRBV11-1
ASKPATEQETQY TRBJ2-5 TRBV10-1
SVDSGQIGDTQY TRBJ2-3 TRBV29-1
ASKEMDRVHEQY TRBJ2-7 TRBV6-5
AWSAGGPSGNTIY TRBJ1-3 TRBV30
ASSPSKQLNTEAF TRBJ1-1 TRBV18
ASSRTGIYEQY TRBJ2-7 TRBV5-4
ASSSQTGTGGLPGKLF TRBJ1-4 TRBV7-8
ASSLNDRNEQY TRBJ2-7 TRBV28
ASSQLHRTGYSNQPQH TRBJ1-5 TRBV4-1
ASSQGTGTYEQY TRBJ2-7 TRBV4-2
TSNPGETQY TRBJ2-5 TRBV1
AWSTRGLAYEQY TRBJ2-7 TRBV30
ASSLASRLLSEKLF TRBJ1-4 TRBV5-5
ASSNAGTGGYEQY TRBJ2-7 TRBV19